This T cell receptor beta chain was found in a study of blood T cell repertoires in COVID-19. V lost 4 bases and J lost 3, with 16 bases in between. Germline CDR1 reads SGHRS; CDR2 reads YFSETQ. The CDR3 is made up of 15 amino acids. Assay: immunoSEQ multiplex PCR; the TCRdb copy retains only in-frame clones and omits some. The sample holds roughly 58,000 clones; under 80% are singletons and the top ten take approximately 50%. Cohort assignment relied on participant-reported clinical history. The sample consisted of PBMCs or T cells enriched from blood (not recorded which). V gene TRBV5-1 combines with J gene TRBJ2-5; a weak D match, TRBD2 (6 bases). This clonotype originated in a woman between 55 and 75 years old who had been exposed to COVID-19. This CDR3 reads CASSVLSGSKETQYF. CDR3 sequence (DNA): TGCGCCAGCAGCGTACTCAGCGGGTCTAAAGAGACCCAGTACTTC.